These T cell receptor beta chains were read from a single sample in a study of blood T cell repertoires in COVID-19. TCRdb keeps only in-frame clones here, not all; method: immunoSEQ multiplex PCR. The sample records 98,000 or so clones, about nine tenths being singletons. Sequenced material: peripheral blood. These receptors were collected from a man aged 45 to 65 with acute or convalescent COVID-19. CDR3s include the opening cysteine and the closing phenylalanine or tryptophan. A D gene is named only where the DNA matches it firmly. Expanded clones get a size class; other rows say once, few or many, or leave the size out.

>-|13|TRBJ2-7|TRBV13|-
CASSGKGNYEQYF
TGTGCCAGCAGCGGCAAGGGGAACTACGAGCAGTACTTC
>-|16|TRBJ2-1|TRBV7-7|-
CASSPSDYGSGNEQFF
TGTGCCAGCAGCCCCTCCGACTATGGATCCGGCAATGAGCAGTTCTTC
>-|14|TRBJ1-2|TRBV18|TRBD1
CASSAGQGWYGYTF
TGTGCCAGCTCAGCGGGACAGGGTTGGTATGGCTACACCTTC
>-|14|TRBJ2-2|TRBV30|TRBD1
CAWSTGVDPGELFF
TGTGCCTGGAGTACAGGGGTAGATCCCGGGGAGCTGTTTTTT
>-|16|TRBJ2-2|TRBV11-2|TRBD2
CASSETSGRNTGELFF
TGTGCCAGCAGCGAAACTAGCGGGAGAAACACCGGGGAGCTGTTTTTT
>-|15|TRBJ1-1|TRBV11-2|TRBD1
CASSLDLTGPSSAFF
TGTGCCAGCAGCTTAGATCTGACAGGGCCATCGAGCGCTTTCTTT
>-|15|TRBJ2-7|TRBV2|TRBD1
CASSSEGTGAYEQYF
TGTGCCAGCTCATCGGAGGGGACAGGGGCCTACGAGCAGTACTTC
>-|15|TRBJ2-7|TRBV10-1|TRBD2
CASSPSGLAGDEQYF
TGCGCCAGCAGCCCATCCGGACTAGCGGGAGACGAGCAGTACTTC
>few|16|TRBJ1-5|TRBV11-2|-
CASSLRLALSNQPQHF
TGTGCCAGCAGCCTCAGACTGGCGCTTAGCAATCAGCCCCAGCATTTT
>-|13|TRBJ2-1|TRBV6-4|-
CASSDSSQGEQFF
TGTGCCAGCAGTGATAGTAGTCAGGGTGAGCAGTTCTTC
>-|16|TRBJ1-1|TRBV5-1|-
CASSLRSTSANTEAFF
TGCGCCAGCAGCTTGAGGTCGACAAGTGCGAACACTGAAGCTTTCTTT
>-|14|TRBJ1-2|TRBV28|TRBD1
CATRRDRGFGGYTF
TGTGCCACCAGGAGGGACAGGGGATTCGGTGGCTACACCTTC